This TCR beta chain was profiled in a study of OX40 agonist ivuxolimab in advanced cancers. Trimming removed 6 bases from V and 5 bases from J, with 27 bases in between. Germline CDR1 SGDLS, CDR2 YYNGEE. CDR3 length: 17 amino acids. Only in-frame clones appear in the TCRdb table, and some are missing; sequencing was by immunoSEQ multiplex PCR. This sample has about 110,000 clones, with less than 95% found just once. The chain combines TRBV9 with TRBJ2-7; D is ambiguous. This TCR was sampled from an adult with an advanced solid tumor such as melanoma, head and neck, liver or kidney cancer. The sample consisted of CD4+ or CD8+ T cells sorted from blood, taken in a trial of the OX40 agonist ivuxolimab. The CDR3 region has the DNA TGTGCCAGCACCCTCGGTCCGGACGCAGCGACCCTCAACGAGCAGTACTTC. This encodes CASTLGPDAATLNEQYF.